These 23 T cell receptor beta chains share one sample of origin, sequenced in a study of T-cell reconstitution after alpha-beta-depleted transplantation in children. The TCRbeta library incorporated unique molecular identifiers. TCRdb used MiXCR to reprocess the PCR reads, holding one entry per CDR3 protein. The data contain about 7,700 distinct CDR3 sequences, approximately 12% of them seen just once; the ten biggest clones take up about half. The specimen was PBMCs, mostly from graft donor cells, collected 60 days after TCRalphabeta/CD19-depleted stem cell transplant. The receptors shown here come from a patient aged 2 to 9 who had a stem cell transplant for inherited bone marrow failure, so the T cells may come from the graft donor.

This clonotype was observed at least ten times. V gene TRBV27 combines with J gene TRBJ2-1, with TRBD2 matching over 10 bases. This CDR3 has 15 residues. V lost 9 bases to trimming and J lost 6 bases; unmatched junction nucleotides: 11. CDR1 and CDR2 (germline): MNHEY, SMNVEV (reference sequence). This CDR3 is CASSLSGRVSNEQFF. The CDR3 region has the DNA TGTGCCAGTTCCCTCAGCGGGAGGGTCTCCAATGAGCAGTTCTTC.

This clonotype was counted ten times or more. The chain links TRBV7-2 to TRBJ2-7; D unresolved. The germline V gene encodes CDR1 SGHTA and CDR2 FQGNSA. Trimming took 6 bases from V and 0 from J, leaving 12 bases between them. CDR3 size: 14 residues. CDR3 DNA: TGTGCCAGCAGGAGGCACGTTAGCTCCTACGAGCAGTACTTC. Amino acids: CASRRHVSSYEQYF. Using reference TRBV7-2 and TRBJ2-7 for the parts outside the CDR3, the full variable domain is GAGVSQSPSNKVTEKGKDVELRCDPISGHTALYWYRQSLGQGLEFLIYFQGNSAPDKSGLPSDRFSAERTGGSVSTLTIQRTQQEDSAVYLCASRRHVSSYEQYFGPGTRLTVT.

This sequence joins TRBV12-3 or TRBV12-4 and TRBJ2-7, with 8 bases lining up with TRBD1. The CDR3 extends over 14 amino acids. V lost 0 bases, J lost 6 bases, and 4 bases stayed unmatched. CDR3 sequence reads: CASSLAVTGAEQYF. CDR3 bases: TGTGCCAGCAGTTTAGCGGTGACAGGGGCCGAGCAGTACTTC.

This clonotype was detected many times. The CDR3 region is CASSSTRLAGAVEQYF. In DNA, the CDR3 is TGTGCCAGCAGCTCCACCCGACTAGCGGGAGCTGTCGAGCAGTACTTC. The V and J genes are TRBV7-8 and TRBJ2-7; 12 bases map to TRBD2. The V gene's germline CDR1 is SGHVS and CDR2 FQNEAQ. V lost 4 bases to trimming and J lost 6 bases; unmatched junction nucleotides: 10. This CDR3 has 16 residues. Based on the CDR3 plus reference TRBV7-8 and TRBJ2-7, the full variable domain is GAGVSQSPRYKVAKRGQDVALRCDPISGHVSLFWYQQALGQGPEFLTYFQNEAQLDKSGLPSDRFFAERPEGSVSTLKIQRTQQEDSAVYLCASSSTRLAGAVEQYFGPGTRLTVT.

This clonotype was observed many times. This sequence joins TRBV6-5 and TRBJ2-3; 8 bases map to TRBD2. The CDR3 is made up of 16 amino acids. Germline values: CDR1 MNHEY, CDR2 SVGAGI. The trim removed 0 bases at V and 0 bases at J, leaving 2 bases unmatched. The CDR3 sequence is CASSYSLAASTDTQYF. CDR3 DNA sequence: TGTGCCAGCAGTTACTCACTAGCGGCTAGCACAGATACGCAGTATTTT.

This clonotype appeared many times. The chain couples TRBV7-9 to TRBJ1-4; TRBD1 might be the D (6 bases). Germline CDR1 reads SEHNR; CDR2 reads FQNEAQ (reference sequence). V lost 1 base and J 8 bases, leaving 14 bases between the germline ends. This CDR3 is 15 amino acids long. CDR3 amino acids: CASSLGGAGGEKLFF. The CDR3 DNA follows: TGTGCCAGCAGCTTAGGGGGGGCCGGAGGAGAAAAACTGTTTTTT.

Ten or more counts support this clonotype. V usage is TRBV20-1 and J usage is TRBJ1-2; a possible D gene is TRBD1 (5 bases). There are 16 residues in the CDR3. CDR1 is DFQATT, CDR2 SNEGSKA, per germline (reference sequence). The V gene lost 3 bases and the J gene lost 0 bases, with 17 bases spanning the gap. This chain's CDR3 is CSASAGPPPSNYGYTF. The CDR3 DNA is TGCAGTGCTAGTGCAGGGCCTCCCCCCTCTAACTATGGCTACACCTTC.

This clonotype was counted ten times or more. DNA for the CDR3: TGTGCCAGCAGCCGGGGACTAGCGGGAGTCGCCTACGAGCAGTACTTC. It yields the protein CASSRGLAGVAYEQYF. The chain links TRBV3-1 to TRBJ2-7; TRBD2 matches 14 bases. This CDR3 region has 16 residues. Germline CDR1 reads LGHDT; CDR2 reads YNNKEL (reference sequence). With 4 bases clipped from V and 2 bases from J, the junction kept 4 bases outside the gene matches.

This clonotype has ten or more counts. V is TRBV9 and J is TRBJ1-5; 7 bases line up with TRBD1. CDR3 length equals 14 residues. The V gene's germline CDR1 is SGDLS and CDR2 YYNGEE. V lost 1 base to trimming and J lost 5 bases; unmatched junction nucleotides: 3. CDR3 region: CASSVLQGHQPQHF. The CDR3 DNA reads TGTGCCAGCAGCGTACTACAGGGGCATCAGCCCCAGCATTTT.

Ten or more counts support this clonotype. The chain is built from TRBV19 and TRBJ2-1, with 11 bases lining up with TRBD2. Germline trimming cut 7 bases from V and 6 bases from J; bases unmatched to any gene: 8. Germline V gives CDR1 LNHDA, CDR2 SQIVND (reference sequence). CDR3 size: 15 residues. The CDR3 coding sequence is TGTGCCAGTACTACACTAGCGGGAGTAGCCAATGAGCAGTTCTTC. Translation: CASTTLAGVANEQFF.

This clonotype was counted at least ten times. The chain uses TRBV7-9 and TRBJ2-5; D possibly matches TRBD1 or TRBD2 (5 bases each). Trimming took off 2 bases at V and 1 base at J, with 11 bases between the two ends. This CDR3 has 15 residues. Germline CDR1 reads SEHNR; CDR2 reads FQNEAQ (reference sequence). The DNA of the CDR3 is TGTGCCAGCAGCTTAAGCAGGGACCCCCAAGAGACCCAGTACTTC. Translating it yields CASSLSRDPQETQYF.

This rearrangement joins TRBV4-2 to TRBJ1-1; tentatively, D is TRBD1 (6 bases). The CDR3 runs to 14 residues. Between the trimmed V and J ends, which lost 10 bases and 7 bases, there was a span of 22 bases. In germline, CDR1 is LGHNA, CDR2 YNFKEQ. The CDR3 DNA follows: TGTGCCATGGGCCCCGGCCTCGGGGGCGGTGAAGCTTTCTTT. This translates into CAMGPGLGGGEAFF.

This chain connects TRBV3-1 to TRBJ1-1, with TRBD1 as a possible D gene (5 bases). CDR1 is LGHDT and CDR2 is YNNKEL in the germline V gene (reference sequence). The CDR3 has 15 amino acids. V gave up 11 bases and J gave up 7 bases, with 26 bases separating them. CDR3 in amino acids: CACCQERGTWDEAFF. The CDR3 nucleotides are TGTGCCTGCTGCCAAGAACGTGGGACCTGGGATGAAGCTTTCTTT.

Many counts were recorded for this clonotype. The rearrangement uses TRBV20-1 and TRBJ1-1; the D gene is possibly TRBD1 (6 bases). The CDR3 is 15 amino acids. V lost 0 bases to trimming and J lost 1 base, with 12 bases between them. Germline V lookup: CDR1 DFQATT, CDR2 SNEGSKA (reference sequence). CDR3 DNA sequence: TGCAGTGCTAGAGATGCCCGCAGGGGGAACACTGAAGCTTTCTTT. This translates into CSARDARRGNTEAFF.

The sample holds many counts of this clonotype. V gene TRBV29-1 combines with J gene TRBJ2-4; no reliable D call. Trimming left V 2 bases short and J 14 bases short, with 13 bases between. CDR3 size: 11 residues. Germline lookup yields CDR1 SQVTM and CDR2 ANQGSEA. The CDR3 coding sequence is TGCAGCGTTGAAACGCTAGGGTCGAAGTACTTC. It translates to CSVETLGSKYF.

There are many counts of this clonotype. V gene TRBV20-1 combines with J gene TRBJ2-7; a possible D gene is TRBD1 (6 bases). V lost 1 base and J 4 bases, leaving 11 bases between the germline ends. Germline assignment: CDR1 DFQATT and CDR2 SNEGSKA (reference sequence). This CDR3 has 13 residues. In DNA form, the CDR3 reads TGCAGTGCTAGAGCAGGGGAGAGGTACGAGCAGTACTTC. It is translated as CSARAGERYEQYF.

In its sample, this clonotype was seen many times. This sequence joins TRBV6-6 and TRBJ2-2; no definite D call. Germline V gives CDR1 MNHNY, CDR2 SVGAGI (reference sequence). The CDR3 extends over 12 amino acids. V lost 11 bases and J lost 1, with 8 bases in between. The chain's CDR3 is CASAGNTGELFF. The CDR3 nucleotides are TGTGCCTCAGCAGGGAACACCGGGGAGCTGTTTTTT.

This clonotype was recorded many times. The CDR3 here is CASSFGRLIYGYTF. The CDR3 nucleotides are TGCGCCAGCAGCTTCGGGCGCTTGATCTATGGCTACACCTTC. The rearrangement joins TRBV5-1 to TRBJ1-2; D remains unclear. The CDR3 extends over 14 amino acids. V lost 2 bases, J lost 4 bases, and 12 bases lay in between. The germline gives CDR1 SGHRS, CDR2 YFSETQ. The whole variable domain, filled in from reference TRBV5-1 and TRBJ1-2, reads KAGVTQTPRYLIKTRGQQVTLSCSPISGHRSVSWYQQTPGQGLQFLFEYFSETQRNKGNFPGRFSGRQFSNSRSEMNVSTLELGDSALYLCASSFGRLIYGYTFGSGTRLTVV.

This clonotype was observed at least ten times. V gene TRBV28 combines with J gene TRBJ2-1, with unresolved D. The germline V and J ends were trimmed by 3 bases and 11 bases, with 8 bases remaining between them. CDR1 and CDR2 from the germline V gene are MDHEN and SYDVKM. This CDR3 contains 11 residues. The CDR3 DNA reads as TGTGCCAGCAGTTTGATGGGTAAGCAGTTCTTC. This encodes CASSLMGKQFF. Full variable domain (outside the CDR3, taken from reference TRBV28 and TRBJ2-1): DVKVTQSSRYLVKRTGEKVFLECVQDMDHENMFWYRQDPGLGLRLIYFSYDVKMKEKGDIPEGYSVSREKKERFSLILESASTNQTSMYLCASSLMGKQFFGPGTRLTVL.

Many counts were recorded for this clonotype. The CDR3 sequence is CASNTGTQWDQPQHF. CDR3 nucleotide sequence: TGTGCCAGCAACACCGGGACCCAATGGGACCAGCCCCAGCATTTT. The chain links TRBV12-3 or TRBV12-4 to TRBJ1-5; a possible D gene is TRBD1 (5 bases). The CDR3 covers 15 residues. The V and J ends lost 7 bases and 7 bases respectively, with 20 bases between them.

The V gene is TRBV2, the J gene TRBJ1-1; D may be TRBD1 (6 bases). This CDR3 is built from 13 residues. CDR1 and CDR2 from the germline V gene are SNHLY and FYNNEI. Trimming took off 5 bases at V and 6 bases at J, with 13 bases between the two ends. CDR3 DNA: TGTGCCAGCAGTCAGGGGACTAGCTCTGAAGCTTTCTTT. Amino acid sequence: CASSQGTSSEAFF.

This clonotype has ten or more counts. The chain is built from TRBV30 and TRBJ2-3; 7 bases are shared with TRBD2. The CDR3 totals 14 residues. CDR1 is GTSNPN, CDR2 SVGIG, per germline (reference sequence). V lost 2 bases to trimming and J lost 4 bases; unmatched junction nucleotides: 6. The CDR3 bases are TGTGCCTGGAGTCCGGGGGAGGGCCCAGATACGCAGTATTTT. This codes for CAWSPGEGPDTQYF. The full variable domain, with the rest looked up from reference TRBV30 and TRBJ2-3, is SQTIHQWPATLVQPVGSPLSLECTVEGTSNPNLYWYRQAAGRGLQLLFYSVGIGQISSEVPQNLSASRPQDRQFILSSKKLLLSDSGFYLCAWSPGEGPDTQYFGPGTRLTVL.

In this sample, this clonotype is large. The rearrangement uses TRBV24-1 and TRBJ2-1; maybe TRBD2 (5 bases). From germline, CDR1 is KGHDR and CDR2 SFDVKD. V was shortened by 5 bases and J by 2 bases, with 18 bases between the two germline ends. The CDR3 consists of 17 residues. The CDR3 coding sequence is TGTGCCACCAGTGCCCCCGGCGGGCAGGCCCCCTACAATGAGCAGTTCTTC. Translated: CATSAPGGQAPYNEQFF.